This entry lists 25 T cell receptor beta chains sequenced from one sample in a study of T cells after posttransplantation cyclophosphamide. The naive gate required viable CD3+CD4+ or CD3+CD8+ cells with CCR7+CD45RA+CD45RO-CD95-CD27+CD28+ phenotype. Profiling relied on immunoSEQ multiplex PCR, and the TCRdb table lists in-frame clones only, not all of them. This sample yields about 31,000 clones, of which over 80% are seen a single time; 0.24% belongs to the top ten. Source material: naive CD4+ T cells sorted from PBMCs. The receptors originated from a woman aged 55-70 years in good health, CMV-negative, and a related stem cell transplant donor.

This clone was seen a single time. The V gene is TRBV7-8, the J gene TRBJ1-2; D unresolved. Trimming removed 1 base at V and 7 bases at J, with 10 bases between. Germline CDR1 and CDR2: SGHVS and FQNEAQ. The CDR3 sequence is 13 residues long. The CDR3 DNA reads TGTGCCAGCAGCTTAGATCGTCGAGGTGGCTACACCTTC. It translates to CASSLDRRGGYTF.

This chain connects TRBV18 to TRBJ1-1; D is unresolved. CDR3 length: 14 residues. With 5 bases removed from V and 1 base from J, the gap between germline ends came to 11 bases. CDR1 is KGHSH, CDR2 LQKENI, per germline. CDR3 in amino acids: CASSISLENTEAFF. The CDR3 nucleotides read TGTGCCAGCTCAATCTCGCTAGAGAACACTGAAGCTTTCTTT.

V gene TRBV28 combines with J gene TRBJ2-5; D remains ambiguous. Trimming cost V 3 bases and J 2 bases, with 10 bases left between them. The CDR3 covers 14 residues. Per germline, CDR1 MDHEN and CDR2 SYDVKM. CDR3 coding DNA: TGTGCCAGCAGTTTGGGCAGCTTACAAGAGACCCAGTACTTC. Its protein is CASSLGSLQETQYF.

The chain recombines TRBV5-1 with TRBJ2-1; D not certain. CDR3 length equals 15 residues. CDR1 is SGHRS and CDR2 is YFSETQ in the germline V gene. The ends were cut back, 0 bases at V and 0 bases at J, with 7 bases in the middle. The CDR3 is CASSLEQSSYNEQFF. The DNA of the CDR3 is TGCGCCAGCAGCTTGGAACAGAGCTCCTACAATGAGCAGTTCTTC.

This clone has only one observation. The chain uses TRBV5-1 and TRBJ1-2, with 12 bases lining up with TRBD1. V was clipped by 4 bases and J by 4 bases; unmatched bases: 11. CDR3 size: 17 residues. Germline CDR1 reads SGHRS; CDR2 reads YFSETQ. The CDR3: CASSQRGQGAFGYGYTF. In DNA form, the CDR3 reads TGCGCCAGCAGCCAGCGGGGACAGGGGGCTTTTGGCTATGGCTACACCTTC.

This chain links TRBV5-6 with TRBJ2-7; D perhaps matches TRBD1 (5 bases). V was shortened by 2 bases and J by 2 bases, with 5 bases between the two germline ends. Germline CDR1 SGHDT, CDR2 YYEEEE. This CDR3 has 12 amino acids. This CDR3 is CASSLQAYEQYF. CDR3 in DNA: TGTGCCAGCAGCTTACAGGCCTACGAGCAGTACTTC.

The chain joins TRBV7-2 to TRBJ1-1; 10 bases fit TRBD1. Germline V gives CDR1 SGHTA, CDR2 FQGNSA. V shed 4 bases and J 0 bases; nucleotides not matched to a gene: 5. The CDR3 runs 16 residues. The CDR3 DNA reads as TGTGCCAGCAGCTGGAGGACAGGGGGTTTGAACACTGAAGCTTTCTTT. It yields the protein CASSWRTGGLNTEAFF.

The gene calls are TRBV15 and TRBJ1-2; D may be TRBD1 (6 bases). Germline V gene lookup returns CDR1 LNHNV and CDR2 YYDKDF (reference sequence). This CDR3 is 17 amino acids long. The ends were cut back, 0 bases at V and 4 bases at J, with 18 bases in the middle. The CDR3 region has the DNA TGTGCCACCAGCAGAGATGGGGCAGGGGAAGGCCGCTATGGCTACACCTTC. It yields the protein CATSRDGAGEGRYGYTF.

The gene calls are TRBV7-9 and TRBJ2-2; 10 bases map to TRBD1. V shed 2 bases, J shed 4 bases, and the junction held 1 base outside the gene matches. The CDR3 runs to 15 residues. The V gene's germline CDR1 is SEHNR and CDR2 FQNEAQ (reference sequence). CDR3 in DNA: TGTGCCAGCAGCTTATGGACAGGGGGCACCGGGGAGCTGTTTTTT. It codes for CASSLWTGGTGELFF.

The CDR3 nucleotides are TGTGCCAGCAGCGGACTAGCGGGAGGATATGAGCAGTTCTTC. This encodes CASSGLAGGYEQFF. The V call is TRBV27, the J call TRBJ2-1, with 14 bases matching TRBD2. The germline CDR1 and CDR2 sequences are MNHEY and SMNVEV (reference sequence). CDR3 length: 14 residues. V shed 6 bases, J shed 8 bases, and the junction held 3 bases outside the gene matches.

The chain joins TRBV28 to TRBJ2-7; D perhaps matches TRBD2 (6 bases). V gave up 11 bases and J gave up 8 bases, with 25 bases separating them. The CDR3 spans 14 residues. Germline lookup yields CDR1 MDHEN and CDR2 SYDVKM. CDR3 region: CASGRGSTPHKQYF. The CDR3 nucleotides are TGTGCCTCCGGGCGGGGCAGCACGCCGCATAAGCAGTACTTC.

J is TRBJ1-3 and V is TRBV28, with a possible D match to TRBD1 (5 bases). Germline V gives CDR1 MDHEN, CDR2 SYDVKM. This CDR3 spans 15 amino acids. V lost 10 bases, J lost 1 base, and 17 bases lay in between. The CDR3 loop reads CAITSGSLSGNTIYF. CDR3 bases: TGTGCCATAACCTCAGGGTCTTTATCTGGAAACACCATATATTTT.

The chain employs TRBV6-5 and TRBJ1-2, with TRBD1 matching over 9 bases. In germline, CDR1 is MNHEY, CDR2 SVGAGI. The CDR3 covers 14 residues. V lost 5 bases, J lost 4 bases, and 5 bases stayed unmatched. CDR3 residues: CASSRDRDLYGYTF. The CDR3 DNA follows: TGTGCCAGCAGTAGGGACAGGGATCTCTATGGCTACACCTTC.

The chain uses TRBV9 and TRBJ2-7; tentatively, D is TRBD2 (5 bases). Per the germline V gene, CDR1 is SGDLS and CDR2 is YYNGEE. This CDR3 region has 14 residues. Between the trimmed V and J ends, which lost 4 bases and 6 bases, there was a span of 17 bases. The CDR3 spells CASSPRGEGGEQYF. The CDR3 bases are TGTGCCAGCAGCCCCCGCGGCGAAGGAGGCGAGCAGTACTTC. Drawing the rest from reference TRBV9 and TRBJ2-7, the complete variable domain is DSGVTQTPKHLITATGQRVTLRCSPRSGDLSVYWYQQSLDQGLQFLIQYYNGEERAKGNILERFSAQQFPDLHSELNLSSLELGDSALYFCASSPRGEGGEQYFGPGTRLTVT.

This chain connects TRBV14 to TRBJ1-3; D is unclear. Trimming removed 3 bases from V and 0 bases from J, with 6 bases in between. The CDR3 runs 14 residues. Germline lookup yields CDR1 SGHDN and CDR2 FVKESK. The chain's CDR3 is CASSQGHSGNTIYF. CDR3 DNA: TGTGCCAGCAGCCAGGGCCACTCTGGAAACACCATATATTTT.

The chain employs TRBV19 and TRBJ1-1, with D perhaps TRBD1 (6 bases). The CDR3 loop spans 13 amino acids. CDR1 LNHDA and CDR2 SQIVND come from the germline V gene (reference sequence). V was shortened by 7 bases and J by 1 base, with 10 bases between the two germline ends. The CDR3 nucleotides are TGTGCCAGTAAGAACAGGGCGAACACTGAAGCTTTCTTT. This gives the protein CASKNRANTEAFF.

V usage is TRBV18 and J usage is TRBJ2-7; TRBD2 matches 8 bases. Germline CDR1 KGHSH, CDR2 LQKENI. This CDR3 is built from 16 residues. Trimming removed 4 bases from V and 7 bases from J; junction bases left unmatched: 15. CDR3 sequence: CASSQGSGGNLGEQYF. For the CDR3, the DNA is TGTGCCAGCTCACAGGGAAGCGGGGGTAATCTTGGAGAGCAGTACTTC.

The J gene is TRBJ1-2, the V gene TRBV28; D is uncertain. The germline V gene encodes CDR1 MDHEN and CDR2 SYDVKM. V was clipped by 7 bases and J by 6 bases, with 21 bases between them. The CDR3 is made up of 15 amino acids. CDR3 amino acids: CASNFLPRGSNGYTF. In DNA form, the CDR3 reads TGTGCCAGCAATTTCTTACCTCGGGGTAGTAATGGCTACACCTTC.

The chain couples TRBV11-2 to TRBJ2-5; 8 nucleotides agree with TRBD1. Germline-derived CDR1 and CDR2 are SGHAT and FQNNGV. This CDR3 spans 13 amino acids. V dropped 5 bases and J dropped 4; count of bases not matched to a gene: 3. CDR3 protein: CASSQDRAETQYF. DNA of the CDR3: TGTGCCAGCAGCCAGGACAGGGCAGAGACCCAGTACTTC.

The chain links TRBV4-1 to TRBJ1-2; TRBD1 agrees at 8 bases. Trimming took 1 base from V and 4 from J; bases not matched to a gene: 11. CDR1 is MGHRA and CDR2 is YSYEKL in the germline V gene. The CDR3 length is 17 residues. CDR3: CASSQVPRSTGAYGYTF. The CDR3 nucleotides read TGCGCCAGCAGCCAAGTCCCACGTTCGACAGGGGCCTATGGCTACACCTTC.

This clone occurred once. The genes are TRBV28 and TRBJ1-5; D not resolved. Trimming removed 4 bases at V and 7 bases at J, with 14 bases between. Germline CDR1 reads MDHEN; CDR2 reads SYDVKM. The CDR3 runs 14 residues. CDR3: CASSSQRGDQPQHF. CDR3 coding DNA: TGTGCCAGCAGTTCCCAAAGAGGCGACCAGCCCCAGCATTTT.

V gene TRBV28 combines with J gene TRBJ2-1, with D maybe TRBD2 (5 bases). Germline V lookup: CDR1 MDHEN, CDR2 SYDVKM. The V and J ends lost 7 bases and 13 bases respectively, with 20 bases between them. The CDR3 covers 13 residues. CDR3 nucleotides: TGTGCCAGCAATTCCCCCATACTAGTCCCCCAGTTCTTC. Its translation: CASNSPILVPQFF.

The chain has TRBV7-9 and TRBJ2-3; D possibly corresponds to TRBD2 (5 bases). V was pared by 5 bases and J by 4 bases, with 7 bases between. Germline V CDR1 and CDR2: SEHNR, FQNEAQ (reference sequence). The CDR3 is made up of 12 amino acids. The CDR3 sequence is CASSLEADTQYF. The CDR3, as DNA: TGTGCCAGCAGCCTGGAGGCAGATACGCAGTATTTT.

Note on this clone: Different DNA sequences within this sample yield the same CDR3. The genes are TRBV2 and TRBJ2-3; 8 nucleotides align to TRBD2. Germline V lookup: CDR1 SNHLY, CDR2 FYNNEI. The ends lost 6 bases at V and 1 base at J; junction bases unmatched: 0. The CDR3 loop spans 13 amino acids. Here the CDR3 reads CASRLAGTDTQYF. In nucleotides, the CDR3 is TGTGCCAGCAGACTAGCGGGCACAGATACGCAGTATTTT.

The V call is TRBV5-4, the J call TRBJ2-7; 8 nucleotides align to TRBD1. Germline CDR1 and CDR2: SGHNT and YYREEE (reference sequence). This CDR3 contains 15 residues. V dropped 5 bases and J dropped 0; count of bases not matched to a gene: 7. The CDR3 spells CASSPGTGVSYEQYF. For the CDR3, the DNA is TGTGCCAGCAGTCCCGGGACAGGAGTCTCCTACGAGCAGTACTTC.